Described below is a single T cell receptor (beta chain) sequence and its context. Authors' data handling: Estimates of nucleated cell counts were drawn from the amplification of reference gene primers. The repertoire was sequenced with immunoSEQ multiplex PCR; TCRdb's copy has only in-frame clones and lacks some. The DNA was the basis for D and trimming; V, J and clone size are from that table. This sample has over 250,000 clones, with 60% to 75% found just once. These data come from a study of blood T cell repertoires in COVID-19. Overall study: Donors in the United States, Italy and Spain gave samples during acute or convalescent COVID-19. The analysed material was cDNA or gDNA that came from T cells, B-cell-depleted T cells, or PBMCs.

Trimming pared 6 bases from V and 2 bases from J, leaving 16 bases between. From germline, CDR1 is SQVTM and CDR2 ANQGSEA. The CDR3 runs 14 residues. The receptor was derived from an elderly woman with acute or convalescent COVID-19. The source material was peripheral blood. This rearrangement joins TRBV29-1 to TRBJ1-1; maybe TRBD1 (5 bases). CDR3: CSVGLGGGNTEAFF. In DNA, the CDR3 is TGCAGCGTCGGGTTGGGGGGAGGAAACACTGAAGCTTTCTTT.